These 3 T cell receptor beta chains originate from one sample sequenced in a study of shared clonotypes between healthy human individuals. Clones were sequenced by immunoSEQ multiplex PCR, and TCRdb holds only the in-frame ones, with some missing. The sample holds over 2 million clones, under 95% seen once. The source material was naive CD4+ T cells from PBMCs. As for subset: CD45RA+ positively selected. These receptors originate from a man aged 18 to 29 in good health. Some clones in this sample may be carry-over from other donors' samples.

This clone was found once. This chain connects TRBV7-8 to TRBJ2-7; 12 bases are shared with TRBD2. The CDR3 loop spans 17 amino acids. After removal of 1 base from V and 4 bases from J, the junction contained 8 bases not matched to a gene. CDR1 and CDR2 from the germline V gene are SGHVS and FQNEAQ. CDR3 DNA: TGTGCCAGCAGCTTAGTGCTAGCGGGAGGGCCTCGGTACGAGCAGTACTTC. This codes for CASSLVLAGGPRYEQYF.

The genes are TRBV9 and TRBJ1-1; tentatively, D is TRBD1 (5 bases). V gave up 0 bases and J gave up 5 bases, with 17 bases separating them. CDR3 size: 16 residues. Germline V gives CDR1 SGDLS, CDR2 YYNGEE. The CDR3 region is CASSVDPALRGTEAFF. Here the CDR3 DNA reads TGTGCCAGCAGCGTAGACCCGGCACTGAGGGGAACTGAAGCTTTCTTT. Drawing the rest from reference TRBV9 and TRBJ1-1, the complete variable domain is DSGVTQTPKHLITATGQRVTLRCSPRSGDLSVYWYQQSLDQGLQFLIQYYNGEERAKGNILERFSAQQFPDLHSELNLSSLELGDSALYFCASSVDPALRGTEAFFGQGTRLTVV.

This clone was seen only a few times. The genes are TRBV30 and TRBJ1-5, with unresolved D. CDR3 size: 12 residues. V was cut by 2 bases and J by 6 bases, with 8 bases left in between. From germline, CDR1 is GTSNPN and CDR2 SVGIG (reference sequence). CDR3 protein: CAWSHIGQPQHF. CDR3 coding DNA: TGTGCCTGGAGTCACATAGGTCAGCCCCAGCATTTT.